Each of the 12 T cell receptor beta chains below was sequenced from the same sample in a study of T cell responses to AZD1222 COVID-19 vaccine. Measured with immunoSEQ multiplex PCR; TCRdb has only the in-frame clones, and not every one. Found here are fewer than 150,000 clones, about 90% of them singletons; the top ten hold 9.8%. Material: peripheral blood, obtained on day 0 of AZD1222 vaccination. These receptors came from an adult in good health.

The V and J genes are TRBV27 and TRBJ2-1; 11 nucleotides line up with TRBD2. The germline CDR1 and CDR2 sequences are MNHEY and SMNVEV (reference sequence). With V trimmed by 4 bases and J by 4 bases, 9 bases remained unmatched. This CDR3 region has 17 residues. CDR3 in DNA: TGTGCCAGCAGTTCCCAAGGAGTAGCGGGGGGGTACAATGAGCAGTTCTTC. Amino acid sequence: CASSSQGVAGGYNEQFF.

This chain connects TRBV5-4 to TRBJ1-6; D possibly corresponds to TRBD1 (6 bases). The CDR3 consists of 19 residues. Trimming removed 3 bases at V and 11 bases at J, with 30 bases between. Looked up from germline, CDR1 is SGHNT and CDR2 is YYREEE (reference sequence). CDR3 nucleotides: TGTGCCAGCAGCTCGTACTTCATAGGTACAGGGTCACGATCCGCACCCCTCCACTTT. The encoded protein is CASSSYFIGTGSRSAPLHF.

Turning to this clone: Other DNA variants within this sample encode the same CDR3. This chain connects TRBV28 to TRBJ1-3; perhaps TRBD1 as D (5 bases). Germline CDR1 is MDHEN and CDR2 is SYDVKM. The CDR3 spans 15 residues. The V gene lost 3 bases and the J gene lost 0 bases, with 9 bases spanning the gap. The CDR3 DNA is TGTGCCAGCAGTTTCGGGGGGTCCTCTGGAAACACCATATATTTT. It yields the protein CASSFGGSSGNTIYF.

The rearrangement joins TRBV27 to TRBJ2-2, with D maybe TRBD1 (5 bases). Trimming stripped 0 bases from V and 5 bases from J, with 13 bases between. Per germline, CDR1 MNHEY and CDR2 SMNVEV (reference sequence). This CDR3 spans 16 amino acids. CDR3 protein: CASSLSSGMGTGELFF. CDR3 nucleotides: TGTGCCAGCAGTTTATCGTCAGGGATGGGGACCGGGGAGCTGTTTTTT.

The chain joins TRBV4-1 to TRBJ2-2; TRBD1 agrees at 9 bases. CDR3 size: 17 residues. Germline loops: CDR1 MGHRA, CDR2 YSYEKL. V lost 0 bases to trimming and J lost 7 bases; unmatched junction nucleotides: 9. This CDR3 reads CASSQDPLQGAHGELFF. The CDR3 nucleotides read TGCGCCAGCAGCCAAGACCCCCTACAGGGGGCTCACGGGGAGCTGTTTTTT.

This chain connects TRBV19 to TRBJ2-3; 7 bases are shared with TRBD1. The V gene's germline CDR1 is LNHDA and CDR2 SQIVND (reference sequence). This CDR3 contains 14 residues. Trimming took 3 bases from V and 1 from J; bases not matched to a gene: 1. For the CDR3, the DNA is TGTGCCAGTAGTATTACAGGGGGCACAGATACGCAGTATTTT. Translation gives CASSITGGTDTQYF. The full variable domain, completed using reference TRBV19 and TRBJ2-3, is DGGITQSPKYLFRKEGQNVTLSCEQNLNHDAMYWYRQDPGQGLRLIYYSQIVNDFQKGDIAEGYSVSREKKESFPLTVTSAQKNPTAFYLCASSITGGTDTQYFGPGTRLTVL.

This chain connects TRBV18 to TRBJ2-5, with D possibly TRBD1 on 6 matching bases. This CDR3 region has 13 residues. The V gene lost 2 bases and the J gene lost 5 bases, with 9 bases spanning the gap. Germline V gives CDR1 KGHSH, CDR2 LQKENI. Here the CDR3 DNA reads TGTGCCAGCTCACCAGGGGGCGGTGAGACCCAGTACTTC. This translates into CASSPGGGETQYF.

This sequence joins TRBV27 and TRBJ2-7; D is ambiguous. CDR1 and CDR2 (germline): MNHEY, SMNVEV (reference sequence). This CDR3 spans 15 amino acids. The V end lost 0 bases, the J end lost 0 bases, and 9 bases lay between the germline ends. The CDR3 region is CASSLSQLSSYEQYF. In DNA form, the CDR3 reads TGTGCCAGCAGTTTATCACAGCTGAGCTCCTACGAGCAGTACTTC.

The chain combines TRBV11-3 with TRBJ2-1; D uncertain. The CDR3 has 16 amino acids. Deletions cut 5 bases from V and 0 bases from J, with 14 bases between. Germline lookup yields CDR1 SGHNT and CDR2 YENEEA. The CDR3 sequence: CASSKASRSSYNEQFF. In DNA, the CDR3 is TGTGCCAGCAGCAAGGCATCCCGGAGCTCCTACAATGAGCAGTTCTTC.

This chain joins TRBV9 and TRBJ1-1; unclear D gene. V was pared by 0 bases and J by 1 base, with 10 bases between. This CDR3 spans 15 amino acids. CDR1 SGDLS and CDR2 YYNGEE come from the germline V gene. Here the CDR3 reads CASSVAPGPNTEAFF. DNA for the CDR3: TGTGCCAGCAGCGTAGCTCCAGGCCCGAACACTGAAGCTTTCTTT.

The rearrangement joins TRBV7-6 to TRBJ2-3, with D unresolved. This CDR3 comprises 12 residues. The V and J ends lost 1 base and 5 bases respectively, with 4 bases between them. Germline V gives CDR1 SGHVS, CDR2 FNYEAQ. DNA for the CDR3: TGTGCCAGCAGCTTAGTAGAAGATACGCAGTATTTT. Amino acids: CASSLVEDTQYF.

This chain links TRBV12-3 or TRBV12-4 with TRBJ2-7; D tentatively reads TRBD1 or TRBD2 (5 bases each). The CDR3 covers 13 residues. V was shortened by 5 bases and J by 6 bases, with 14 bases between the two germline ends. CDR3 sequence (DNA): TGTGCCAGCAGTCCGGGACCCGCTTCCGAGCAGTACTTC. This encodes CASSPGPASEQYF.